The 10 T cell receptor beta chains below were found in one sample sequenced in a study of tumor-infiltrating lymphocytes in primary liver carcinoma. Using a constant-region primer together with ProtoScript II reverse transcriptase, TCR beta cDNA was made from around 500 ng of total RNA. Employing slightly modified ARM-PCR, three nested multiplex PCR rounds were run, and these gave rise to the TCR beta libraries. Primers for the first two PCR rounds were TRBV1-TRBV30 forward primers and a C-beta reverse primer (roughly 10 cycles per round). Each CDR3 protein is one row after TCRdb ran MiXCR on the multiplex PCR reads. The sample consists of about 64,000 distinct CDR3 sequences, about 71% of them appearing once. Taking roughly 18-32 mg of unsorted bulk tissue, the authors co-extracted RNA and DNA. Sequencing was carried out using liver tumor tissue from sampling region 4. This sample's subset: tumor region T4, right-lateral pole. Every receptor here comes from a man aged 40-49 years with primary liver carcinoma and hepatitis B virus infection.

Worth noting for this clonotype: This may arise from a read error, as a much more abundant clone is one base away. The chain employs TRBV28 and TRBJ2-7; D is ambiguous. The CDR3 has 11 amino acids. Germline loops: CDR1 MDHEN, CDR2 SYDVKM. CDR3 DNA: TGTGCCAGCAGGGGCCTCTACAAGCAGTACTTC. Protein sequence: CASRGLYKQYF.

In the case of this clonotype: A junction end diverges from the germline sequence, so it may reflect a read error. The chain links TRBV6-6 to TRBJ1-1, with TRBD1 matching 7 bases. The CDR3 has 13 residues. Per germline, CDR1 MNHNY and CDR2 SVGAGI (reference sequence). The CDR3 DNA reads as TGTACCAGCTGCACAGGGGTGACTACTGAAGCTTTCTTT. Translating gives CTSCTGVTTEAFF.

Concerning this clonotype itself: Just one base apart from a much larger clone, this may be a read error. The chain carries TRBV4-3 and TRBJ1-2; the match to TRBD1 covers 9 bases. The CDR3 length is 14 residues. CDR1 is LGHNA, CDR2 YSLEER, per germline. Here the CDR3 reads CACSQPGTGNGYTF. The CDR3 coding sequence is TGCGCCTGCAGCCAACCCGGGACAGGGAATGGCTACACCTTC.

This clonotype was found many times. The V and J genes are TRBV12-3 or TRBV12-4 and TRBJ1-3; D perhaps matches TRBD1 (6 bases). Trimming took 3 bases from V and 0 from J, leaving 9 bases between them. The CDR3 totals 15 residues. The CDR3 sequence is CASSFGTRSGNTIYF. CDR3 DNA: TGTGCCAGCAGTTTCGGGACACGCTCTGGAAACACCATATATTTT.

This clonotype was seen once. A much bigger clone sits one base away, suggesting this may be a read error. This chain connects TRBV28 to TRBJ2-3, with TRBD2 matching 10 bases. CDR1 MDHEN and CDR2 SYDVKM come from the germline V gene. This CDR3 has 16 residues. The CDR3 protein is CTSSLWASGRGDTQYF. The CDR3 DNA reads TGTACCAGCAGCCTCTGGGCTAGCGGGAGAGGAGATACGCAGTATTTT. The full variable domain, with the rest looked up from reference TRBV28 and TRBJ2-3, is DVKVTQSSRYLVKRTGEKVFLECVQDMDHENMFWYRQDPGLGLRLIYFSYDVKMKEKGDIPEGYSVSREKKERFSLILESASTNQTSMYLCTSSLWASGRGDTQYFGPGTRLTVL.

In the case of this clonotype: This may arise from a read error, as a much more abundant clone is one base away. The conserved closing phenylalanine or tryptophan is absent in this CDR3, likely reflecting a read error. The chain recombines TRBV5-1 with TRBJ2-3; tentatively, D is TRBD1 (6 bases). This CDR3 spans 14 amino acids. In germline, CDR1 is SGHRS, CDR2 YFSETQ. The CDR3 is CAISLGHNTDTQYL. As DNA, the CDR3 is TGTGCCATCAGCTTGGGACACAACACAGATACTCAGTATCTT.

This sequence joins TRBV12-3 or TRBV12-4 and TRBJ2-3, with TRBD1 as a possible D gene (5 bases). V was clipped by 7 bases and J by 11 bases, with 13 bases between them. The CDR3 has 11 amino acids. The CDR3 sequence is CASKLQGVQYF. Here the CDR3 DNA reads TGTGCCAGCAAGTTGCAGGGTGTGCAGTATTTT.

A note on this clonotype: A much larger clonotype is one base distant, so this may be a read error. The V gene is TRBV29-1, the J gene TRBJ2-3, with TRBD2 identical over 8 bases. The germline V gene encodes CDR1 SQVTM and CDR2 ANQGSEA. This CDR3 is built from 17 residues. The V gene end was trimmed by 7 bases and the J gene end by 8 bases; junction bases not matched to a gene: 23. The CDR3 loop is CSAPIAGSQGLSATQYF. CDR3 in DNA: TGCAGCGCCCCGATAGCGGGATCCCAGGGGTTGTCGGCTACGCAGTATTTT.

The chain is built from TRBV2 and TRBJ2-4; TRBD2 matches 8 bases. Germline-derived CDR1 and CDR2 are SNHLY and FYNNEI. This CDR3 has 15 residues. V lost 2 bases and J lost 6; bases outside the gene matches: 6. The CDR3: CASSEREGVGNIQYF. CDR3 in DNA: TGTGCCAGCAGTGAACGGGAGGGCGTTGGAAACATTCAGTACTTC.

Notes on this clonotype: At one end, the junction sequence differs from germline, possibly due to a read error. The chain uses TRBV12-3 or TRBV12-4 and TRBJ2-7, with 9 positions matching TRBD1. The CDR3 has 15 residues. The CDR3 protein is CVSSLGQGTNYEQYF. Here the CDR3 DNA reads TGCGTCAGCAGTTTAGGACAGGGGACCAACTACGAGCAGTACTTC.